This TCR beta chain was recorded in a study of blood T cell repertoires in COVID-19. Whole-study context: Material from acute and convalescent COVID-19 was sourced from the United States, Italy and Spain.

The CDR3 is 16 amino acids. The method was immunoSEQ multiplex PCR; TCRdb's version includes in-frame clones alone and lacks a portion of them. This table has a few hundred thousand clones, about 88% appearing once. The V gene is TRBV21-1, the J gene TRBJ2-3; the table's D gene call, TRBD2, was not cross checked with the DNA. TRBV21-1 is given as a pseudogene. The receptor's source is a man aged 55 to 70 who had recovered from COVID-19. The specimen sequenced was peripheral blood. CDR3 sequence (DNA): TGTGCCAGCAGCAAAATCAGTACTAGCGGCACAGATACGCAGTATTTT. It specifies CASSKISTSGTDTQYF.